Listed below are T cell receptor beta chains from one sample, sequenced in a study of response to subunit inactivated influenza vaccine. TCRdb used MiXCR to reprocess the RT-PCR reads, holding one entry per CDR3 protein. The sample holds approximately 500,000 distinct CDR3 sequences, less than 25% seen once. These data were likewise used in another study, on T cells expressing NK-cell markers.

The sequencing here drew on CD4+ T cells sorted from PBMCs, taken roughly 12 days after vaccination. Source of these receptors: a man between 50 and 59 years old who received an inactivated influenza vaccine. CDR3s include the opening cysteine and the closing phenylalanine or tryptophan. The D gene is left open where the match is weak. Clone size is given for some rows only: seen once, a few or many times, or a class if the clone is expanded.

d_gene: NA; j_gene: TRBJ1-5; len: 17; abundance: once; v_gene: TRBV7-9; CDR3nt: TGTGCCAGCAGCTCCCTTATCAGAAGCGGGGCCGCAGATACGCAGCATTTT; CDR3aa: CASSSLIRSGAADTQHF
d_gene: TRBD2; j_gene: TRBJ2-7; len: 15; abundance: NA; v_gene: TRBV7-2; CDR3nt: TGTGCCAGCAGCTTAGGAGGCGCGGGAGTGTACGAGCAGTACTTC; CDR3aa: CASSLGGAGVYEQYF
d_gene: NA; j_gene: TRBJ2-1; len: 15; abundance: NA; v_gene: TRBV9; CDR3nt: TGTGCCAGCAGCTGGGACCTTAGCTCCTACAATGAGCAGTTCTTC; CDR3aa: CASSWDLSSYNEQFF
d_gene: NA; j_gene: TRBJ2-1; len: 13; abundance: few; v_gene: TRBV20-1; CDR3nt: TGCAGTGCTAGAGCTGTGGGGGGGGCTGGGCAGTTCTTC; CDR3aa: CSARAVGGAGQFF
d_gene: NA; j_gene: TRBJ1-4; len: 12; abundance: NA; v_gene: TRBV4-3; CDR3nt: TGCGCCAGCAGCCAAAGGGGCGAAAAACTGTTTTTT; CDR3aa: CASSQRGEKLFF
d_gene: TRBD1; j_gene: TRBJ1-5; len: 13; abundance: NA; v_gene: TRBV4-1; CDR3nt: TGCGCCAGCACCCGGGACAGGGGTCAGCCCCAGCATTTT; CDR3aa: CASTRDRGQPQHF
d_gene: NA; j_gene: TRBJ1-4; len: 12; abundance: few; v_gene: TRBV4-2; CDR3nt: TGTGCCAGCAGCCGTGGGGATGAAAAACTGTTTTTT; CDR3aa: CASSRGDEKLFF
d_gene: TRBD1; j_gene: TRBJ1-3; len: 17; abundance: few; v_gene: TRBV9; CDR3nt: TGTGCCAGCAGCGTCCTCCCGACCGGGACAGTTGGAAACACCATATATTTT; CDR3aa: CASSVLPTGTVGNTIYF
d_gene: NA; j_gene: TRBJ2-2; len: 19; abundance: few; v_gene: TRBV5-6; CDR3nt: TGTGCCAGCAGCTTGGGCGCCAGAGCCTACCTCTCGAACACCGGGGAGCTGTTTTTT; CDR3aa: CASSLGARAYLSNTGELFF
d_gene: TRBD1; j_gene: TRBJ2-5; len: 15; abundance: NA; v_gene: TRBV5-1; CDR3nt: TGCGCCAGCAGCTTGGATGGGACAGGGGAGGAGACCCAGTACTTC; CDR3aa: CASSLDGTGEETQYF
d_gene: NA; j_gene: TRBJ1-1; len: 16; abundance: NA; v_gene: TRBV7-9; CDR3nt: TGTGCCAGCAGTCAACCAATGGGGGGGGGAGGACCTGAAGCTTTCTTT; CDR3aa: CASSQPMGGGGPEAFF
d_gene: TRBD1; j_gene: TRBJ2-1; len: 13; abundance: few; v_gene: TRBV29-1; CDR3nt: TGCAGCGTCGACAGGGGGCTCGTCAATGAGCAGTTCTTC; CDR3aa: CSVDRGLVNEQFF
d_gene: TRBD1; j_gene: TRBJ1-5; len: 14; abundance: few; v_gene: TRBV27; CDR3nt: TGTGCCAGCAGTTTTCGACAGGGGCGTCAGCCCCAGCATTTT; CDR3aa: CASSFRQGRQPQHF
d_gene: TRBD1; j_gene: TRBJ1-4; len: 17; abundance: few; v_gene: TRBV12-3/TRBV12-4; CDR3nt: TGTGCCAGCAGTTTTCGGCCGGGGACAGGGACGGGTGAAAAACTGTTTTTT; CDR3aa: CASSFRPGTGTGEKLFF
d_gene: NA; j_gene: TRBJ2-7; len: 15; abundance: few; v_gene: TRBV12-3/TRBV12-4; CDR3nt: TGTGCCAGCAGCCAAACGGGAACGATCTCCTACGAGCAGTACTTC; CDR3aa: CASSQTGTISYEQYF
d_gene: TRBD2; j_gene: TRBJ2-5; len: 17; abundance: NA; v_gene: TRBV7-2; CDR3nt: TGTGCCAGCAGCTTCCTGGGACTAGCGGGGGGTGTGGTGACCCAGTACTTC; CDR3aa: CASSFLGLAGGVVTQYF
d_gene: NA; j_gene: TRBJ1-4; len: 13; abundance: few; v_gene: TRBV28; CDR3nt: TGTGCCAGCAGTGCCTCAACTAATGAAAAACTGTTTTTT; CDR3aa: CASSASTNEKLFF
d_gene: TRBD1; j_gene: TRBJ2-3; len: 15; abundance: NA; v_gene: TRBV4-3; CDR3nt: TGCGCCAGCAGCCAAACAGGGGGCCCAAGGTTTCCCCCGTATTTT; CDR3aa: CASSQTGGPRFPPYF
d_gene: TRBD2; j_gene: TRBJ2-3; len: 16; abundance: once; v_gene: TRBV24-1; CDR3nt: TGTGCCACCAGTGATCCGGGACTAGCGGACACAGATACGCAGTATTTT; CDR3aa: CATSDPGLADTDTQYF
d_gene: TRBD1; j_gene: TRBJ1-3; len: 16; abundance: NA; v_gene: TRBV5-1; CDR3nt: TGCGCCAGCAGCGCCGGGACAGGGGGCCTTGGAAACACCATATATTTT; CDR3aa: CASSAGTGGLGNTIYF
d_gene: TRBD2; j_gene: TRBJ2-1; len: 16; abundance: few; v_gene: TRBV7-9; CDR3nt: TGTGCCAGCAGCCCTCAAGCGGGAATCAGCTACAATGAGCAGTTCTTC; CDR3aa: CASSPQAGISYNEQFF
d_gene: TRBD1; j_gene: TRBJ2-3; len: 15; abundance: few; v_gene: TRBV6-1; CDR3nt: TGTGCCAGCAGTCCGGACAGGGTAGAGACAGATACGCAGTATTTT; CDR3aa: CASSPDRVETDTQYF
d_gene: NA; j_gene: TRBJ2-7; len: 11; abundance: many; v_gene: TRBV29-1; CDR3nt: TGCAGCGTTGGACAGTCCTACGAGCAGTACTTC; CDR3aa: CSVGQSYEQYF
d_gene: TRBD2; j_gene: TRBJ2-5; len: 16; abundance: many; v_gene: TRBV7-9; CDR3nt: TGTGCCAGCAGCACAACTAGCGGGGGATTCCAAGAGACCCAGTACTTC; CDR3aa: CASSTTSGGFQETQYF
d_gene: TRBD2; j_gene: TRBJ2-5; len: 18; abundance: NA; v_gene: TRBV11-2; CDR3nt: TGTGCCAGCAGCAAAAATTCGCGCGGGAGTGGAGTTCGGGAGACCCAGTACTTC; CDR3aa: CASSKNSRGSGVRETQYF
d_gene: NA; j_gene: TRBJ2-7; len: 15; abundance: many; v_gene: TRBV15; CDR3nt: TGTGCCACCAGCAGAGGCCAAGGACCAGCCTACGAGCAGTACTTC; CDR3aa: CATSRGQGPAYEQYF
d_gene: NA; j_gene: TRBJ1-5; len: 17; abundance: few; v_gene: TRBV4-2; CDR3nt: TGTGCCAGCAGCCAAGATCTGCAACGAGTGAGAAATCAGCCCCAGCATTTT; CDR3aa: CASSQDLQRVRNQPQHF
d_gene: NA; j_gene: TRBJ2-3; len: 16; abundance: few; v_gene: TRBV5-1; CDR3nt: TGCGCCAGCAGCCCGGTGGGGGGTTTGAGTGCAGATACGCAGTATTTT; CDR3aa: CASSPVGGLSADTQYF
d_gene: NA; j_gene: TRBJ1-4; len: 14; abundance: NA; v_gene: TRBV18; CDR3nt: TGTGCCAGCTCACCGACCTCGACGGGCGAAAAACTGTTTTTT; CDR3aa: CASSPTSTGEKLFF
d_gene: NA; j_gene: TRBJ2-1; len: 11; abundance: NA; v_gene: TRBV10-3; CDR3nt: TGTGCCATCAGTGACTTGGGGGAGCAGTTCTTC; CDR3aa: CAISDLGEQFF
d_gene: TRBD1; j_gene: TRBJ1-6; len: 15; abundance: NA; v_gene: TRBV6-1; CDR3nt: TGTGCCAGCAGCCAACAGGGGGCAGATAATTCACCCCTCCACTTT; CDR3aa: CASSQQGADNSPLHF
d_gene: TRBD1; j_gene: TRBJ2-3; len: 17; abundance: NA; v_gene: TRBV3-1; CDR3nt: TGTGCCAGCAGCCCTACCGGGACAGGGGGCCTCGGGGATACGCAGTATTTT; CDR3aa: CASSPTGTGGLGDTQYF
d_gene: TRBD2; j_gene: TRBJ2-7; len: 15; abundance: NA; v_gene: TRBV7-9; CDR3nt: TGTGCCAGCAGCCGGGGACTAGCGGGGACCTACGAGCAGTACTTC; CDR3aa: CASSRGLAGTYEQYF
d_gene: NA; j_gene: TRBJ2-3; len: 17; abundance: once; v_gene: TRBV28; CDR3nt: TGTGCCAGCAGCTCCCCGCCAGGACGGCCTAGCACAGATACGCAGTATTTT; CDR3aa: CASSSPPGRPSTDTQYF
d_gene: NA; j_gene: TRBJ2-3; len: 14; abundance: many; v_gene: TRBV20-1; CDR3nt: TGCAGTGCTATAGGGGGACACGACCAGTCTACGCAGTATTTT; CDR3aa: CSAIGGHDQSTQYF
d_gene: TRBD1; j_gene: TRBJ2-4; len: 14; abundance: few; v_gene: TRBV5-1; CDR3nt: TGCGCCAGCAGCTTTTCAGGACAGGGGGACATTCAGTACTTC; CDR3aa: CASSFSGQGDIQYF
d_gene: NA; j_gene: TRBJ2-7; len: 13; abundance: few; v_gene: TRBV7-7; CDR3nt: TGTGCTAGCAGCCTCGACCGGGATTTCGAGCAGTACTTC; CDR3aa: CASSLDRDFEQYF
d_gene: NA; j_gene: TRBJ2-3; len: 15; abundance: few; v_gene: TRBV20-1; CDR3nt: TGCAGTGCGGACCCGGGACACCTGAGCACAGATACGCAGTATTTT; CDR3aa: CSADPGHLSTDTQYF
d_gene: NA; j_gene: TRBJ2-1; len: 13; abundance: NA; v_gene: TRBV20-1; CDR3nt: TGCAGTGCAACCGGACTAACCTACAATGAGCAGTTCTTC; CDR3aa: CSATGLTYNEQFF
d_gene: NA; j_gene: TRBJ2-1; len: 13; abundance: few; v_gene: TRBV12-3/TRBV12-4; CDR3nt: TGTGCCAGCACGACTGGGACATACAATGAGCAGTTCTTC; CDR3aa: CASTTGTYNEQFF
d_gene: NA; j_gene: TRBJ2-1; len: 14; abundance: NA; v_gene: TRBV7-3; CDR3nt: TGTGCCAGCGGCCCACGGGGGTCCTACAATGAGCAGTTCTTC; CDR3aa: CASGPRGSYNEQFF
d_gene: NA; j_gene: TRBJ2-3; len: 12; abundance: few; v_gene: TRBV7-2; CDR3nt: TGTGCCAGCAGCTTAGTAAGGGGCGCGGAGTATTTT; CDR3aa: CASSLVRGAEYF
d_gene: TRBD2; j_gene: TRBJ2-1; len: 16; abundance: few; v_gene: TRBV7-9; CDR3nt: TGTGCCAGCAGCTTACGTTCTAGCGGGAGGAACGATGAGCAGTTCTTC; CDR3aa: CASSLRSSGRNDEQFF
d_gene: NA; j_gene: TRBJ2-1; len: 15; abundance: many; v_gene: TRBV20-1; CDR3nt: TGCAGTGCTAGTGGCCACGGGAGCTCCTACAATGAGCAGTTCTTC; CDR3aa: CSASGHGSSYNEQFF
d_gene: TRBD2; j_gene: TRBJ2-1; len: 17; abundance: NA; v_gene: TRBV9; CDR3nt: TGTGCCAGCAGCCTTGGAGGTAGCGGGGCCTTCCAAGAGACCCAGTTCTTC; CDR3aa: CASSLGGSGAFQETQFF
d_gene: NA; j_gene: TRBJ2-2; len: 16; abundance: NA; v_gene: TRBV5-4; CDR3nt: TGTGCCAGCAGCCTGCCTAGCAATTTAAACACCGGGGAGCTGTTTTTT; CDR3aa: CASSLPSNLNTGELFF
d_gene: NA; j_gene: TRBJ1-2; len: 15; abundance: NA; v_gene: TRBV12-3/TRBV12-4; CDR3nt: TGTGCCAGCAATCCTCGAGGGGGGGGCGACTATGGCTACACCTTC; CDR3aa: CASNPRGGGDYGYTF
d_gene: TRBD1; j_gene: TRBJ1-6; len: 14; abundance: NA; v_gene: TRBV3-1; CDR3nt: TGTGCCAGCAGCCAAGTCCTGGACAGGGGGCTCCTCCACTTT; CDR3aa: CASSQVLDRGLLHF
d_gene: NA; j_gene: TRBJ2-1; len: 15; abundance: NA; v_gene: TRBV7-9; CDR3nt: TGTGCCAGCAGCTCCTCTGGTCGGGAGCGGCATGAGCAGTTCTTC; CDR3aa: CASSSSGRERHEQFF
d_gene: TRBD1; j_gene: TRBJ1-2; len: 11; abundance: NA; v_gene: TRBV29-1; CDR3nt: TGCAGCGCATCCGGGACAGAGGGCTACACCTTC; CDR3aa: CSASGTEGYTF
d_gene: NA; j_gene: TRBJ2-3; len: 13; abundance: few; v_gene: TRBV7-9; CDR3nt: TGTGCCAGACTCAGGGGTACCACAGATACGCAGTATTTT; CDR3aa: CARLRGTTDTQYF